The present T cell receptor beta chain was sequenced within a study of response to subunit inactivated influenza vaccine (dated by TCRdb to 2017 to 2018). Concerning the study at large: The study used deep quantitative T cell receptor repertoire profiling to track responses to a trivalent subunit inactivated influenza vaccine. What the work shows at the level of the full study, not this receptor alone: According to the authors, only a limited number of new T cells may be recruited by each seasonal influenza vaccination.

Libraries were made using RT-PCR. The sequencing machine was an Illumina HiSeq 2500. TCRdb redid the processing of the public reads, applying fastp at Q25 and MiXCR, and retained in-frame beta chains. All rows with the same CDR3 protein become a single entry with the most common DNA and genes. The sample records approximately 530,000 distinct CDR3 sequences, 6% to 9% of which are singletons. 10% to 15% of the sample is in the top ten clones. This clonotype occurred many times. What this receptor recognizes is not known. Per-nucleotide qualities are absent, and no much larger clonotype sits a single base away. CDR1 and CDR2 were assigned from the germline V gene as SGHRS and YFSETQ. The CDR3, cysteine through phenylalanine, is 14 amino acids long. Kept here is only the CDR3 DNA, which spans 42 bases and is read in frame from base 1. Trimming removed 5 bases from V and 6 bases from J; the gene matches leave 8 bases unexplained.

The sequencing here drew on PBMCs from blood, taken roughly 24 months after vaccination. The chain uses TRBV5-1 and TRBJ1-2; 9 bases in the middle match TRBD1. This receptor was taken from a man aged 50-75 years who received an inactivated influenza vaccine. Donor details come from another sample of the same person, matched by shared clones. The nucleotide sequence is TGCGCCAGCAGGCCTGGGACAGGGATTAATGGCTACACCTTC. It encodes CASRPGTGINGYTF.